The rows below give T cell receptor beta chains drawn from one sample of a study of shared clonotypes between healthy human individuals. Generated by immunoSEQ multiplex PCR, the TCRdb table keeps only in-frame clones and is missing some. In the table there are more than 1 million clones, around 82% of which are singletons. The sequenced material came from memory CD4+ T cells from PBMCs. The source is a man aged 18 to 35 in good health. Some clones in this sample may be carry-over from other donors' samples. CDR3s include the opening cysteine and the closing phenylalanine or tryptophan. Fields, in order: D gene, J gene, V gene, clone size, CDR3 protein, CDR3 DNA. D genes are given only for firm matches. Only some rows state a clone size, as once, few, many or a class for expanded clones.

>-|TRBJ2-5|TRBV7-5|few
CVRSLVQREGQWETQYF
TGTGTCAGAAGCTTAGTTCAGCGGGAGGGCCAGTGGGAGACCCAGTACTTC
>-|TRBJ2-2|TRBV2|-
CASSDPLLNTGELFF
TGTGCCAGCAGTGATCCGCTCCTGAACACCGGGGAGCTGTTTTTT
>TRBD1|TRBJ2-2|TRBV7-3|-
CASRSGQGHTGELFF
TGTGCCAGCAGGTCGGGACAGGGGCACACCGGGGAGCTGTTTTTT
>-|TRBJ2-3|TRBV11-2|-
CASSPNSAGSTDTQYF
TGTGCCAGCAGCCCCAACTCGGCCGGGAGCACAGATACGCAGTATTTT
>-|TRBJ2-1|TRBV2|once
CASSRLPSYHEQFF
TGTGCCAGCAGTCGTTTACCCTCCTATCATGAGCAGTTCTTC
>-|TRBJ2-7|TRBV29-1|many
CSARTVSYEQYF
TGCAGCGCCCGGACGGTCTCCTACGAGCAGTACTTC
>-|TRBJ1-2|TRBV15|few
CATSRETYGYTF
TGTGCCACCAGCAGAGAGACCTATGGCTACACCTTC
>-|TRBJ2-5|TRBV30|-
CAWSASLLTETQYF
TGTGCCTGGAGTGCCTCTTTATTGACGGAGACCCAGTACTTC
>-|TRBJ1-2|TRBV28|many
CASSRYGYTF
TGTGCCAGCAGTCGCTATGGCTACACCTTC
>-|TRBJ1-1|TRBV5-1|-
CASSLVTGKNTEAFF
TGCGCCAGCAGCTTGGTGACAGGAAAGAACACTGAAGCTTTCTTT
>-|TRBJ2-5|TRBV7-2|-
CASSFSGQETQYF
TGTGCCAGCAGCTTTAGCGGCCAAGAGACCCAGTACTTC
>TRBD1|TRBJ1-2|TRBV19|-
CASTGQVVYGYTF
TGTGCCAGTACCGGACAGGTTGTCTATGGCTACACCTTC
>-|TRBJ2-3|TRBV7-2|-
CASSSRGADTQYF
TGTGCCAGCAGCTCTAGGGGGGCAGATACGCAGTATTTT
>-|TRBJ1-1|TRBV30|-
CACGQPNTEAFF
TGTGCCTGCGGACAGCCGAACACTGAAGCTTTCTTT
>TRBD1|TRBJ1-3|TRBV10-3|-
CAIGQGGNTIYF
TGTGCCATTGGACAGGGGGGAAACACCATATATTTT
>-|TRBJ1-1|TRBV6-5|-
CASTTGGGSLRGAFF
TGTGCCAGCACCACCGGGGGCGGATCGTTGAGGGGAGCTTTCTTT
>-|TRBJ1-2|TRBV7-9|-
CASSRRGYTF
TGTGCCAGCAGCCGTCGGGGCTACACCTTC
>-|TRBJ2-5|TRBV10-3|-
CAISERQGAIAETQYF
TGTGCCATCAGTGAGAGGCAGGGAGCCATAGCAGAGACCCAGTACTTC
>-|TRBJ2-2|TRBV19|-
CASTPTGRVGSGELFF
TGTGCCAGTACACCGACAGGTCGAGTCGGGTCCGGGGAGCTGTTTTTT
>-|TRBJ1-1|TRBV28|-
CASITGVTPTEAFF
TGTGCCAGCATCACGGGAGTTACCCCCACTGAAGCTTTCTTT
>TRBD2|TRBJ2-3|TRBV28|-
CASSSGTSGRVDTQYF
TGTGCCAGCAGCTCCGGGACTAGCGGGAGAGTAGATACGCAGTATTTT
>-|TRBJ2-3|TRBV7-3|-
CASSLQEGPPQYF
TGTGCCAGCAGCTTACAGGAGGGCCCCCCGCAGTATTTT
>-|TRBJ2-7|TRBV27|few
CASSTQDWPRIDEQYF
TGTGCCAGCAGTACTCAGGATTGGCCTAGAATCGACGAGCAGTACTTC
>TRBD2|TRBJ2-1|TRBV29-1|-
CSVSSGRGQAYNEQFF
TGCAGCGTCAGTAGCGGGAGGGGGCAAGCCTACAATGAGCAGTTCTTC
>TRBD2|TRBJ2-4|TRBV28|-
CASSSGGGIKNIQYF
TGTGCCAGCAGTTCGGGCGGGGGTATCAAAAACATTCAGTACTTC
>TRBD2|TRBJ2-1|TRBV7-3|-
CASSYGLAGESEQFF
TGTGCCAGCAGCTATGGACTAGCGGGAGAGTCTGAGCAGTTCTTC
>-|TRBJ2-1|TRBV28|-
CASSSLTFSPFF
TGTGCCAGCAGTTCTCTGACCTTTTCCCCGTTCTTC
>-|TRBJ1-2|TRBV5-4|-
CASSPPAGDYGYTF
TGTGCCAGCAGCCCGCCCGCTGGGGACTATGGCTACACCTTC
>-|TRBJ2-6|TRBV6-6|few
CASSPLLAGANVLTF
TGTGCCAGCAGTCCACTTCTGGCTGGGGCCAACGTCCTGACTTTC
>-|TRBJ2-2|TRBV6-5|-
CASSGDTGELFF
TGTGCCAGCAGCGGAGACACCGGGGAGCTGTTTTTT
>TRBD1|TRBJ2-6|TRBV18|-
CASSQRTGERGANVLTF
TGTGCCAGCTCCCAAAGGACAGGGGAGCGTGGGGCCAACGTCCTGACTTTC
>-|TRBJ2-5|TRBV5-1|-
CASSLASTEQETQYF
TGCGCCAGCAGCTTGGCCTCCACGGAGCAAGAGACCCAGTACTTC
>TRBD1|TRBJ1-6|TRBV27|-
CASSLGRQGYLHF
TGTGCCAGCAGTTTAGGCCGACAGGGGTACCTCCACTTT
>-|TRBJ2-1|TRBV27|-
CASSFELSYNEQFF
TGTGCCAGCAGTTTCGAACTTTCCTACAATGAGCAGTTCTTC
>TRBD2|TRBJ2-3|TRBV5-1|few
CASSSGLATDTQYF
TGCGCCAGCAGCTCCGGACTAGCCACAGATACGCAGTATTTT
>-|TRBJ2-2|TRBV2|-
CASSALGDTGELFF
TGTGCCAGCAGTGCCCTAGGGGACACCGGGGAGCTGTTTTTT
>-|TRBJ2-2|TRBV10-3|once
CAISAGSAAGELFF
TGTGCCATCAGTGCCGGGTCTGCGGCCGGGGAGCTGTTTTTT
>-|TRBJ1-5|TRBV10-3|-
CAISESLRGSGNQPQHF
TGTGCCATCAGTGAGTCATTAAGGGGAAGCGGCAATCAGCCCCAGCATTTT
>-|TRBJ2-3|TRBV11-2|-
CASSLRLYNADTQYF
TGTGCCAGCAGCTTAAGGCTATATAACGCAGATACGCAGTATTTT
>TRBD2|TRBJ2-1|TRBV19|-
CASSIGGGPNEQFF
TGTGCCAGTAGTATTGGGGGAGGGCCCAATGAGCAGTTCTTC
>TRBD1|TRBJ1-1|TRBV30|few
CAWSAGGFMNTEAFF
TGTGCCTGGAGTGCAGGGGGCTTCATGAACACTGAAGCTTTCTTT